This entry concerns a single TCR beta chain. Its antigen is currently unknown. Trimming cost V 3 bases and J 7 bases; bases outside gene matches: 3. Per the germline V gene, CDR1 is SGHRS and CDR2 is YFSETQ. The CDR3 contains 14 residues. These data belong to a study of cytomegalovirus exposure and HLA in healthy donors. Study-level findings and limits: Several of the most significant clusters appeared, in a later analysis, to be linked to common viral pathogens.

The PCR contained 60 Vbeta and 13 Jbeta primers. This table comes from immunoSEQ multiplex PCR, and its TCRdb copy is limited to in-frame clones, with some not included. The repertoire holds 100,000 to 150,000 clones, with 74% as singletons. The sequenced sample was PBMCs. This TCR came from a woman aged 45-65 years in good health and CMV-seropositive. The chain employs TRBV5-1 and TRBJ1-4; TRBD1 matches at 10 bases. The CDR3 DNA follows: TGCGCCAGCAGCTCGACAGGGGGCGGTGAAAAACTGTTTTTT. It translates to CASSSTGGGEKLFF.